This T cell receptor (beta chain) was profiled in a study of shared T cell receptors in the human thymus. The CDR3 covers 17 residues. CDR1 and CDR2 (germline): SGHDT, YYEEEE. The ends were cut back, 5 bases at V and 3 bases at J, with 22 bases in the middle. Profiled with immunoSEQ multiplex PCR; TCRdb holds only in-frame clones, not every one. The top ten clones hold about 0.0098% of a sample with 700,000 to 750,000 clones, 70% to 90% of them seen once. These data were likewise used in another study, on human thymus T cells. That paper states: The donor group consisted of healthy Finnish infants who were having corrective surgery for congenital heart defects. Related research reported highly overlapping thymic repertoires among unrelated individuals.

V gene TRBV5-6 combines with J gene TRBJ2-3; the D gene is possibly TRBD2 (6 bases). This clonotype originated in a girl in the first two years of life with a congenital heart defect. The sequencing input was thymocytes. CDR3 nucleotides: TGTGCCAGCAGTCCGATCCGGGACTCCATTTCGACAGATACGCAGTATTTT. Its translation is CASSPIRDSISTDTQYF. Based on the CDR3 plus reference TRBV5-6 and TRBJ2-3, the full variable domain is DAGVTQSPTHLIKTRGQQVTLRCSPKSGHDTVSWYQQALGQGPQFIFQYYEEEERQRGNFPDRFSGHQFPNYSSELNVNALLLGDSALYLCASSPIRDSISTDTQYFGPGTRLTVL.